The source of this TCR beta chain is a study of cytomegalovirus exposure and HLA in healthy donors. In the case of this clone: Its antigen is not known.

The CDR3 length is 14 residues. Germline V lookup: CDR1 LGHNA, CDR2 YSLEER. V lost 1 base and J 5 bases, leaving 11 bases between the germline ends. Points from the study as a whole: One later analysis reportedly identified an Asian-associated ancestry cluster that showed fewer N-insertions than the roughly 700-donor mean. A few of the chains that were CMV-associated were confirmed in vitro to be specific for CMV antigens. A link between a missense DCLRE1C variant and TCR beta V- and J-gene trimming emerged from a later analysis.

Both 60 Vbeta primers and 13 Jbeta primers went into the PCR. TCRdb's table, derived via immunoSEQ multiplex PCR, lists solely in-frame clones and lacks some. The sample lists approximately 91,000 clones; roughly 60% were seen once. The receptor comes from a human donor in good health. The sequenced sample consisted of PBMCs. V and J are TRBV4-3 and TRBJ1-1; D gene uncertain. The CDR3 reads CASSQGQFGTEAFF. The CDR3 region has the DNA TGCGCCAGCAGCCAAGGCCAGTTCGGGACTGAAGCTTTCTTT.